This T cell receptor beta chain is from a study of CD4 T cells in relation to SARS-CoV-2 and coronaviruses. At the level of the study: PBMCs were cultured with antigen for roughly 9 days before TCR beta sequencing. Controls used an HIV-1 Nef peptide pool or no peptide.

CD4+ T cells from unexposed donors were obtained before the COVID-19 pandemic (2011-2018). After about 11 days of culture, CD4+ T cells were isolated. Unexposed-donor CD4+ T cells were probed with SARS-CoV-2 S/N and four cold-coronavirus spikes, cells permitting. PBMCs were plated at around 2.1 million per well in IL-2-containing medium. The data were produced by immunoSEQ multiplex PCR, yet TCRdb's version contains in-frame clones alone and is incomplete. The profile shows roughly 16,000 clones, over 80% of them singletons. In regard to this clone: The antigen is unknown.

The clonotype originates from a human donor in good health. What was sequenced was CD4+ T cells from PBMCs, cultured in vitro.

The CDR3 reads CAWRSASSYNEQFF. In DNA form, the CDR3 reads TGTGCCTGGAGGTCGGCTAGCTCCTACAATGAGCAGTTCTTC. The chain joins TRBV30 to TRBJ2-1; D unclear. Germline V lookup: CDR1 GTSNPN, CDR2 SVGIG (reference sequence). The CDR3 has 14 amino acids. Trimming removed 3 bases at V and 0 bases at J, with 9 bases between.